This T cell receptor (beta chain) was retrieved from a study of blood T cell repertoires in COVID-19. Across the whole study: From T cells, B-cell-depleted T cells, or PBMCs came the material, which was cDNA or gDNA.

Trimming removed 0 bases at V and 1 base at J, with 7 bases between. Germline V gene sequence: CDR1 SGHDT, CDR2 YYEEEE. This CDR3 region has 14 residues. In the authors' methods: Amplification from reference gene primers served as the basis for estimated nucleated cell counts. Profiled with immunoSEQ multiplex PCR; TCRdb holds only in-frame clones, not every one. D and trimming come from the DNA, and the V and J calls and clone size come from that table. The sample records 110,000 to 150,000 clones, around 89% being singletons. The source of this sequence is a man between 60 and 75 years old with active or convalescent COVID-19. This chain links TRBV5-6 with TRBJ1-2; no reliable D call. Material for sequencing was peripheral blood. This CDR3 reads CASSLGLFNYGYTF. CDR3 nucleotides: TGTGCCAGCAGCTTGGGACTGTTTAACTATGGCTACACCTTC.